Below, one TCR beta chain is given with its context. The sample holds a few counts of this clonotype. The antigen this receptor binds is unknown. Base qualities were left out, and no much larger clone turns up one base away. The library was produced with 5' RACE. Sequencing instrument: Illumina HiSeq 2500. A second PCR of roughly 7 to 11 cycles was run with a J-beta primer mix and a sample-barcoded 5' primer. Each TCR beta cDNA molecule received a unique molecular identifier from a template-switch 5' adaptor carrying 12 random nucleotides. At least 2.5 million CDR3-containing paired-end reads were obtained from each sample. All of the RNA was converted into first-strand cDNA using the Mint cDNA synthesis kit, with a TRBC-specific oligonucleotide serving as the primer. All cDNA was treated with uracil-DNA glycosylase and then went through a first 18-cycle PCR with the universal primers M1SS and BC2_uni_R. As for the authors' bioinformatics: For normalization, 1 million high-quality reads were randomly selected from each sample, with every read carrying a distinct molecular identifier. Reads with shared molecular identifiers were discarded instead of being binned into consensus sequences. MiTCR, set to a Q25 quality threshold and the strictest error-elimination algorithm, was used for CDR3 identification, clonotype clustering and error correction. A nonparametric unseen species model with Euler transformation was used to estimate lower-bound total TCR beta diversity. TCRdb's own reprocessing of the public reads used fastp at Q25 and MiXCR and kept productive beta chains. Here each entry gathers all rows of one CDR3 protein and keeps the most common genes and DNA. What appears here as the V and J calls and clone size reflects TCRdb's work, not the paper's. Counted in this sample were fewer than 900,000 distinct CDR3 sequences; 45% to 50% of them appeared once. Of the sample, under 35% falls within the top ten clones.

The source of the sample is a study of blood T cells in healthy people across ages (dated by TCRdb to between 2015 and 2016). Describing the broader study: Template switching captured roughly one uniquely barcoded TCR beta cDNA molecule per two T cells in model experiments. Age-related changes in TCR beta repertoire diversity were measured in the study by deep sequencing normalized with unique cDNA molecular identifiers. The donors were split into four age groups: young (average 16 years), middle-aged (39), aged (over 55) and long-lived (under 90). To avoid experimental bias, donors of different ages were distributed randomly across sequencing lanes. Using the same blood draw, the study looked at two additional independent replicas of 1 million unique cDNA reads for two donors, one aged 18 to 30 and the other aged 80 or older. General study outcomes and caveats: Observed TCR beta diversity per million T cells fell roughly linearly with age, and a significant reduction was already apparent by age around 40. Bulk unsorted PBMC profiling prevented conclusive comparison of naive and antigen-experienced compartments. A strong correlation was found between observed TCR beta diversity and the percentage of naive T cells measured by flow cytometry. Compared with the aged group, the long-lived group had more naive CD4+ T cells, fewer expanded clones and increased TCR diversity, a pattern suggesting age selection. Total diversity estimates from one million sequenced T cells were considered lower bounds and underestimates. Because the CMV infection status of the donors was unknown, age-related changes in expanded clonotypes may potentially have been confounded.

Donors were 39 systemically healthy Caucasian individuals from Russia aged 6 to 90 years. Approximately 9 milliliters of peripheral blood were collected from each donor into EDTA-treated Vacutainer tubes. Ficoll-Paque density-gradient centrifugation was used to isolate PBMCs, with at least 7 million obtained per sample. Total RNA, at least 5 micrograms per sample, was extracted from PBMCs with Trizol reagent. For every donor, an aliquot of PBMCs went through flow cytometry to measure the percentages of naive CD45RAhigh/CD27high T cells. Trimming removed 1 base from V and 8 bases from J, leaving 8 bases between the germline ends. From the cysteine up to the phenylalanine, the CDR3 has a length of 12 residues. Just the 36-base CDR3 DNA is kept, in frame starting at base 1.

The receptor was derived from a woman in her fifties or sixties in good health. Specimen: blood. The chain is made from TRBV12-3 or TRBV12-4 and TRBJ2-5; there is no confident call for the D gene. The base sequence is TGTGCCAGCAGTTTAGGGCCCGGAACCCAGTACTTC. It translates as CASSLGPGTQYF.